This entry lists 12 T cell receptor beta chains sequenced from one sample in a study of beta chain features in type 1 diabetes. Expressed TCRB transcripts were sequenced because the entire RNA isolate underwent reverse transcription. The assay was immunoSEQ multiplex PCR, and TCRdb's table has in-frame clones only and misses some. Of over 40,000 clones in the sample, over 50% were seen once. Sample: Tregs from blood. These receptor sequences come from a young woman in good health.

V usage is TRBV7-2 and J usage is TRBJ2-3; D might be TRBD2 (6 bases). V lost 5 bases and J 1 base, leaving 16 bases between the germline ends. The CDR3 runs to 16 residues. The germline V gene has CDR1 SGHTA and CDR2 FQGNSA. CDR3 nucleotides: TGTGCCAGCAGCCCAACCCGACTAGGTGGCACAGATACGCAGTATTTT. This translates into CASSPTRLGGTDTQYF.

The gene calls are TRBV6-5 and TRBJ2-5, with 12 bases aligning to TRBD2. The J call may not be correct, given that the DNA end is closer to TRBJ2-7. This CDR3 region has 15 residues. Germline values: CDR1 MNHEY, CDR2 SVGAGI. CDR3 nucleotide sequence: TGTGCCAGCAGACAGACTAGCGGGAGCTCCTACGAGCAGTACTTC. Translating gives CASRQTSGSSYEQYF.

CDR3 nucleotide sequence: TGTGCCAGCAGCTTGGATCGGCAGGGTTATGGCTACACCTTC. Translation: CASSLDRQGYGYTF. This sequence joins TRBV5-4 and TRBJ1-2; tentatively, D is TRBD1 (5 bases). The V end was cut by 0 bases, the J end by 5 bases, with 11 bases between. This CDR3 comprises 14 residues. CDR1 is SGHNT and CDR2 is YYREEE in the germline V gene (reference sequence).

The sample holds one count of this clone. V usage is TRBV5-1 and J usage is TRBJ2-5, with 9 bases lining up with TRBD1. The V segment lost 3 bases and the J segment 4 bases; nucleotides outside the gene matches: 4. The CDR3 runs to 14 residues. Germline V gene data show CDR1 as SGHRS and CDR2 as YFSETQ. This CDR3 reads CASSWDRVLETQYF. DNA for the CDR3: TGCGCCAGCAGCTGGGACAGGGTTTTAGAGACCCAGTACTTC.

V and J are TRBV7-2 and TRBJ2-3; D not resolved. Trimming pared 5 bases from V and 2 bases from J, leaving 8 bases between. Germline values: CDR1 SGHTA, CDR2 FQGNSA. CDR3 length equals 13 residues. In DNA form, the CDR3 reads TGTGCCAGCAGCCTTACATACACAGATACGCAGTATTTT. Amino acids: CASSLTYTDTQYF.

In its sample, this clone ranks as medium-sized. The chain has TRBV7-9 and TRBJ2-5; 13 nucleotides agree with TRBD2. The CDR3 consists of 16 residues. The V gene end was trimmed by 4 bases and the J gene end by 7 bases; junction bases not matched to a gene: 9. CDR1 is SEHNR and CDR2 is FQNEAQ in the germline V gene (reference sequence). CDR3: CASSSGLAGAGVTQYF. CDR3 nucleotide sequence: TGTGCCAGCAGCTCCGGACTAGCGGGAGCGGGGGTGACCCAGTACTTC.

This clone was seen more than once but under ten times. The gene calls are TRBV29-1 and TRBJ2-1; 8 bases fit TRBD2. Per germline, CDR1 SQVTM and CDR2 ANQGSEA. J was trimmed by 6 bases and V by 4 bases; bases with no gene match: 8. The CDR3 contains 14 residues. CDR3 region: CSVVRGGAGNEQFF. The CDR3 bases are TGCAGCGTTGTCCGGGGGGGGGCTGGCAATGAGCAGTTCTTC.

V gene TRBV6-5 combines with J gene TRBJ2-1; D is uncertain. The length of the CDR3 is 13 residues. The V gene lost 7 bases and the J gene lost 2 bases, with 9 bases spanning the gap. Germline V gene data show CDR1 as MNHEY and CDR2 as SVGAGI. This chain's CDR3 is CASTVRTYNEQFF. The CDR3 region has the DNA TGTGCCAGCACAGTCAGGACCTACAATGAGCAGTTCTTC.

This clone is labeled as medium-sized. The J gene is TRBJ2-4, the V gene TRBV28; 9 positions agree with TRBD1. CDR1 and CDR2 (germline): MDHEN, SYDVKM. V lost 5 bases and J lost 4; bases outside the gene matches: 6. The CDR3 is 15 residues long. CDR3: CASSDQTGGKNIQYF. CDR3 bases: TGTGCCAGCAGTGATCAGACAGGGGGGAAAAACATTCAGTACTTC.

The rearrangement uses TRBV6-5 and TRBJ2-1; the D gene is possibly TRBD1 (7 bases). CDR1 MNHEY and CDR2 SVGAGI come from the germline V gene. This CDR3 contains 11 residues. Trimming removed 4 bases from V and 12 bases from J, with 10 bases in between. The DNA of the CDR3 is TGTGCCAGCAGTTTCCAGGGGGGGCAGTTCTTC. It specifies CASSFQGGQFF.

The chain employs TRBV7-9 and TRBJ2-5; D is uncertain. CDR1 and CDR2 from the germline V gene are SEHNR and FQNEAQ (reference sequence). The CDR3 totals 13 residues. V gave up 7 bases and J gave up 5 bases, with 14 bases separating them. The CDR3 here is CASKTGIGETQYF. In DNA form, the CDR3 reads TGTGCCAGCAAGACTGGCATTGGGGAGACCCAGTACTTC.

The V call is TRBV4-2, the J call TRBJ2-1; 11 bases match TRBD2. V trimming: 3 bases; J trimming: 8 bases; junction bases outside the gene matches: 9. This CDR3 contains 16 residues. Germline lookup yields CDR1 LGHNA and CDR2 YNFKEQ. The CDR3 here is CASSHGSGRAVDEQFF. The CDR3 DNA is TGTGCCAGCAGCCATGGTAGCGGGAGGGCCGTAGATGAGCAGTTCTTC.